This T cell receptor (beta chain) was identified during a study of regulatory T cells in long-lasting Graves disease (dated by TCRdb to about 2021). Notes on the research overall: Patients with newly diagnosed Graves' disease had been on antithyroid drugs for under 3 months. The study took place in China and was registered as a clinical trial. A total of about 33 samples were covered by TCR sequencing, comprising some 13 persistent and around 20 newly diagnosed Graves' disease patients. Peripheral blood TCR sequencing and RNA sequencing compared persistent Graves' disease patients with newly diagnosed Graves' disease patients. Overall results and qualifications from the work: The authors acknowledged the small sample size as a limitation that may reduce accuracy. A larger number of public clonotypes was shared among persistent patients (fewer than 3,000) than among newly diagnosed patients (about 990). Persistent Graves' disease patients showed lower TCR Shannon entropy and fewer highly expanded clones than newly diagnosed patients, suggesting clonal expansion. Sequencing and analysis were limited to the TCR beta chain. Only peripheral blood was studied, because thyroid tissue, the primary lesion, was inaccessible.

Library preparation used multiplex PCR. The instrument was an Illumina HiSeq 4000. To build TCR beta libraries, CDR3 regions were amplified by Arm-PCR using iRepertoire HTBI primers. PCR products were gel purified before sequencing. Per the authors' processing: Across samples, 62 TRBV and 13 to 15 TRBJ segments were identified and used for gene usage analysis of CDR3 amino acid clonotypes. COPE and FqMerger were used to merge the filtered high-quality paired reads into contigs. BLAST was used to align contigs to IMGT TRBV, TRBD and TRBJ reference genes, with CDR3 defined following IMGT. Clonotypes above 0.1% frequency were classified as highly expanded clones. Shannon entropy served as the measure of repertoire diversity, while the Gini coefficient captured V-J evenness. A clonotype found in more than one individual was treated as public. The public reads were reanalyzed by TCRdb: fastp trimming at Q25, MiXCR alignment, in-frame beta chains only. Entries that share a CDR3 protein sequence are merged under the most common genes and DNA. These V and J calls originate from TCRdb's pipeline instead of the authors' own analysis. The sample profile shows approximately 300,000 distinct CDR3 sequences; about a sixth of them were found once. Roughly 40% of the sample rests with the top ten.

A note on this clonotype: There is no known antigen for this receptor. Base qualities were left out, and no much larger clone turns up one base away.

The sample's time point, from its label and the paper: newly diagnosed GD, antithyroid drugs for less than 3 months. For both TCR sequencing and RNA sequencing, RNA was extracted from PBMCs using TRIzol. The diagnosis of Graves' disease followed American Thyroid Association guidelines. Patients were recruited from an endocrinology department in Xi'an, China. Each patient gave 9 to 10 milliliters of peripheral blood, collected in an EDTA anticoagulant tube. Ficoll Paque Plus density gradient separation was used to isolate PBMCs, and no further T cell sorting was performed. An Agilent 2100 Bioanalyzer and agarose gel were used to assess RNA quality, and a NanoDrop 2000 was used to measure RNA concentration. The input for sequencing was peripheral blood mononuclear cells (PBMCs), taken at new diagnosis, from a patient treated with antithyroid drugs. The TCR was taken from a female donor with Graves disease.

The CDR3 reads as follows: CASRPPGKGYEQYF. In nucleotides, the sequence is TGTGCCAGCAGACCCCCCGGGAAGGGCTACGAGCAGTACTTC. The receptor chain draws on TRBV11-2 and TRBJ2-7; TRBD2 is perhaps the D gene, given 5 matching bases. The CDR3 covers 14 residues, taking in both the cysteine and the phenylalanine. Only CDR3 DNA is held: 42 bases, read in frame from base 1. CDR1 is given as SGHAT and CDR2 as FQNNGV, both from the germline V gene. The trim is 6 bases for V and 3 bases for J, with a gap of 15 bases between the germline ends.